The 13 T cell receptor beta chains in this list originate from one sample, sequenced in a study of blood T cell repertoires in COVID-19. Produced via immunoSEQ multiplex PCR; TCRdb's table is partial and in-frame only. Here the sample spans fewer than 350,000 clones, over 75% being singletons. The sample comprised peripheral blood. These receptors were taken from a man in his late teens or twenties with active or convalescent COVID-19.

This clone was counted ten times or more. The chain recombines TRBV6-4 with TRBJ2-2; the D is unclear. Trimming shortened V by 3 bases and J by 2 bases, and 4 bases separated the two germline ends. The CDR3 length is 13 residues. Looked up from germline, CDR1 is MRHNA and CDR2 is SNTAGT. The CDR3 region is CASSEGNTGELFF. As DNA, the CDR3 is TGTGCCAGCAGTGAGGGCAACACCGGGGAGCTGTTTTTT.

The chain uses TRBV10-3 and TRBJ1-2; 7 bases map to TRBD1. Germline CDR1 and CDR2: ENHRY and SYGVKD. V lost 4 bases, J lost 4 bases, and 6 bases stayed unmatched. The CDR3 loop spans 14 amino acids. CDR3: CAISVTGAGYGYTF. CDR3 DNA: TGTGCCATCAGTGTCACAGGGGCGGGCTATGGCTACACCTTC.

The chain is built from TRBV15 and TRBJ1-1; 9 nucleotides line up with TRBD1. The junction had 10 bases not matched to a gene; V was cut back by 7 bases and J by 4 bases. The CDR3 totals 15 residues. Germline values: CDR1 LNHNV, CDR2 YYDKDF (reference sequence). CDR3 nucleotides: TGTGCCACCACTCACCTGGGACAGGGAGGCACTGAAGCTTTCTTT. Amino acid sequence: CATTHLGQGGTEAFF.

The CDR3 DNA reads TGTGCCAGCAGCAATGACGACTGGGACACGCCATTGTATAAACTGTTTTTT. Translated: CASSNDDWDTPLYKLFF. This rearrangement joins TRBV7-9 to TRBJ1-4, with D maybe TRBD1 (6 bases). The germline V and J ends were trimmed by 5 bases and 11 bases, with 27 bases remaining between them. Germline V lookup: CDR1 SEHNR, CDR2 FQNEAQ (reference sequence). The CDR3 loop spans 17 amino acids.

The chain joins TRBV27 to TRBJ1-2; D is perhaps TRBD1 (6 bases). The germline CDR1 and CDR2 sequences are MNHEY and SMNVEV (reference sequence). The V and J ends lost 1 base and 7 bases respectively, with 16 bases between them. This CDR3 contains 15 residues. The CDR3 protein is CASSLYRASTVGYTF. The CDR3 region has the DNA TGTGCCAGCAGTTTATACAGGGCCTCCACCGTTGGCTACACCTTC.

The J gene is TRBJ2-1, the V gene TRBV19, with TRBD2 as a possible D gene (5 bases). V gave up 5 bases and J gave up 0 bases, with 14 bases separating them. The CDR3 loop spans 16 amino acids. CDR1 and CDR2 (germline): LNHDA, SQIVND (reference sequence). CDR3 in DNA: TGTGCCAGTAGTGCCTACGGGGAAAGCTCCTACAATGAGCAGTTCTTC. It translates to CASSAYGESSYNEQFF.

The J gene is TRBJ2-5, the V gene TRBV4-3; 9 bases are a match to TRBD1. The CDR3 consists of 14 residues. The V gene's germline CDR1 is LGHNA and CDR2 YSLEER. J lost 5 bases, V lost 4 bases, and 5 bases had no gene match. The CDR3 bases are TGCGCCAGCAGCCGGGACAGGGTTGTCGAGACCCAGTACTTC. It encodes CASSRDRVVETQYF.

The CDR3 nucleotides are TGTGCCAGCAGTAAACAGGGATACTATGGCTACACCTTC. Residues: CASSKQGYYGYTF. The genes are TRBV12-3 or TRBV12-4 and TRBJ1-2; D perhaps matches TRBD1 (6 bases). This CDR3 contains 13 residues. Between the trimmed V and J ends, which lost 5 bases and 3 bases, there was a span of 10 bases.

The chain has TRBV2 and TRBJ2-5; D unclear. CDR1 is SNHLY, CDR2 FYNNEI, per germline. This CDR3 contains 12 residues. V was trimmed by 7 bases and J by 7 bases, leaving 13 bases between them. CDR3 sequence reads: CASTRPRGTQYF. The CDR3 DNA follows: TGTGCCAGCACCCGACCCCGAGGGACCCAGTACTTC.

The rearrangement uses TRBV4-3 and TRBJ1-5; D call uncertain. CDR1 and CDR2 from the germline V gene are LGHNA and YSLEER. V lost 3 bases, J lost 0 bases, and 18 bases lay in between. The CDR3 runs to 18 residues. The DNA of the CDR3 is TGCGCCAGCAGCCACCCGAAAGAGATTTGTTGTAGCAATCAGCCCCAGCATTTT. It codes for CASSHPKEICCSNQPQHF.

The CDR3 coding sequence is TGTGCCAGTAGTAGTCAACTAGCGGGGCCCGACTCTGGGGCCAACGTCCTGACTTTC. Protein sequence: CASSSQLAGPDSGANVLTF. The V call is TRBV19, the J call TRBJ2-6, with 10 bases aligning to TRBD2. Unmatched junction bases numbered 9, after V lost 4 bases and J lost 0 bases. The CDR3 covers 19 residues. CDR1 is LNHDA, CDR2 SQIVND, per germline (reference sequence).

The CDR3 nucleotides are TGCGCCAGCAGGTCGGGGGGGCACACCGGGGAGCTGTTTTTT. Translation gives CASRSGGHTGELFF. This chain links TRBV10-2 with TRBJ2-2, with TRBD2 matching 8 bases. The germline V gene encodes CDR1 WSHSY and CDR2 SAAADI. J gave up 3 bases and V 6 bases, and 3 bases lay outside the gene matches. CDR3 size: 14 residues.

The J gene is TRBJ2-2, the V gene TRBV7-2; D may be TRBD1 (6 bases). The V gene lost 1 base and the J gene lost 2 bases, with 11 bases spanning the gap. CDR3 length: 16 residues. CDR1 is SGHTA, CDR2 FQGNSA, per germline. Written as DNA, the CDR3 is TGTGCCAGCAGCTTAGTCCCAGGGGCCAACACCGGGGAGCTGTTTTTT. Translating it yields CASSLVPGANTGELFF.